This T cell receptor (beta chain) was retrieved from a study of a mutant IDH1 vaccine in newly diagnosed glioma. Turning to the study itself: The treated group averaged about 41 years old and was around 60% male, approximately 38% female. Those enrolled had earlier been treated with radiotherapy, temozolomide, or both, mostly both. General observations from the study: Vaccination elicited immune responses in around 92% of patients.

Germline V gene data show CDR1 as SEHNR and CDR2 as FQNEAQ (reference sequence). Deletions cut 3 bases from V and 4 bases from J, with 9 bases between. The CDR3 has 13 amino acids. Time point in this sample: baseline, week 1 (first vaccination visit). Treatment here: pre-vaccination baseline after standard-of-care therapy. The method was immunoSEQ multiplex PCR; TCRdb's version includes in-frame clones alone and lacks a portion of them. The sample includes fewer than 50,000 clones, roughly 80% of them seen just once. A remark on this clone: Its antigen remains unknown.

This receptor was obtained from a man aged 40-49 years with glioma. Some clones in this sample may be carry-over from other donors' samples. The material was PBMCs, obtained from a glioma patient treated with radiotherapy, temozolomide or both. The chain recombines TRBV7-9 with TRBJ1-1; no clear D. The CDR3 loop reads CASSLEAGTEAFF. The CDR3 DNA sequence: TGTGCCAGCAGCTTGGAGGCTGGCACTGAAGCTTTCTTT.